This T cell receptor (beta chain) was retrieved from a study of blood T cells in healthy people across ages. Study-wide results and caveats: Older age went with lower TCR beta diversity per million T cells, in a roughly linear way. Naive T cell percentage strongly correlated with TCR beta diversity. A greater number of naive CD4+ cells and higher diversity distinguished long-lived donors from aged donors.

Primers used in a second PCR of roughly 6 to 11 cycles were a sample-barcoded 5' primer and a J-beta primer mix. TCRdb recomputed calls from the 5' RACE reads with MiXCR, one row per CDR3 protein. Among under 1,000,000 distinct CDR3 sequences, about 42% were seen once, and the ten largest hold about a sixth. About this clonotype itself: Its antigen remains unknown.

V lost 5 bases and J lost 13, with 18 bases in between. Germline lookup yields CDR1 SGHAT and CDR2 FQDESV (reference sequence). CDR3 length: 13 amino acids. This clonotype originated in an elderly man in good health. The V gene is TRBV11-1, the J gene TRBJ2-1; tentatively, D is TRBD1 or TRBD2 (5 bases each). Sequenced sample: blood. In nucleotides, the CDR3 is TGTGCCAGCAGCGGCAGGGACCAAGAGACCCAGTTCTTC. Its protein is CASSGRDQETQFF.